The clone carrying this T cell receptor beta chain was seen more than once but under ten times. Its matching antigen is unknown. The data are from a study of CD8 T cells in ankylosing spondylitis. Findings and caveats of the study: Matched synovial fluid from ankylosing spondylitis patients was reported to be enriched for disease-linked clones.

As the method for making TCR beta libraries, quantitative 5'-RACE with molecular barcodes was used. TCRdb itself ran the 5' RACE reads through MiXCR, one entry per CDR3 protein. Here the sample spans about 250,000 distinct CDR3 sequences, approximately 20% being singletons. V was pared by 8 bases and J by 1 base, with 5 bases of the junction left unmatched. CDR3 length: 14 residues. The germline V gene encodes CDR1 SEHNR and CDR2 FQNEAQ (reference sequence). Source material: blood, either unsorted or a sorted T cell fraction (not recorded which). This receptor was taken from a male donor with ankylosing spondylitis or in good health (not recorded which). This chain links TRBV7-9 with TRBJ2-5, with 9 bases that match TRBD1. The CDR3 protein is CASSTGGVQETQYF. The CDR3 DNA sequence: TGTGCCAGCTCGACAGGGGGTGTCCAAGAGACCCAGTACTTC.